This entry lists 22 T cell receptor beta chains sequenced from one sample in a study of beta chain features in type 1 diabetes (dated by TCRdb to the late 2010s). Findings and caveats that apply to the study as a whole: In all four CD4+ subsets, TCRB CDR3 length was moderately but significantly shorter in type 1 diabetes patients.

The method behind the library was the immunoSEQ multiplex PCR assay. The entire amount of isolated RNA was reverse transcribed using the High Capacity cDNA Reverse Transcription Kit, so the sequenced TCRB transcripts were expressed ones. TCRdb limited this immuneACCESS table to in-frame rearrangements with V and J called. A share of clones is missing; checked studies link under half to unresolved V genes, and the rest is unexplained. The sample profile shows about 360,000 clones; roughly 12% of them were found once. The top ten constitute about 0.01% of the sample. These receptors' targets are unknown. The sequenced sample was naive CD4+ T cells from blood. Per the publication, the cell subset or site label means: true naive CD4+ T cells. These receptors all stem from a woman under 30 with type 1 diabetes.

This chain connects TRBV7-9 to TRBJ2-7; D is unresolved. Trimming took off 0 bases at V and 2 bases at J, with 5 bases between the two ends. CDR3 length equals 13 residues. CDR1 and CDR2 from the germline V gene are SEHNR and FQNEAQ (reference sequence). The CDR3 sequence is CASSLAGTYEQYF. CDR3 sequence (DNA): TGTGCCAGCAGCTTAGCTGGCACCTACGAGCAGTACTTC.

This chain joins TRBV7-9 and TRBJ2-1, with no clear D. This CDR3 comprises 13 residues. CDR1 and CDR2 from the germline V gene are SEHNR and FQNEAQ (reference sequence). The V gene lost 4 bases and the J gene lost 5 bases, with 9 bases spanning the gap. CDR3 DNA: TGTGCCAGCAGCTCCACCCCTAACAATGAGCAGTTCTTC. Translating it yields CASSSTPNNEQFF.

The sample holds a few counts of this clone. This chain links TRBV7-2 with TRBJ1-3; D is unclear. The CDR3 runs to 15 residues. Trimming took 1 base from V and 4 from J, leaving 11 bases between them. The germline V gene has CDR1 SGHTA and CDR2 FQGNSA. This chain's CDR3 is CASSLGGKRGNTIYF. CDR3 in DNA: TGTGCCAGCAGCTTAGGAGGGAAGAGGGGAAACACCATATATTTT.

This clone was seen a few times. The J gene is TRBJ2-7, the V gene TRBV5-1, with TRBD1 as a possible D gene (5 bases). Germline CDR1 is SGHRS and CDR2 is YFSETQ. There are 13 residues in the CDR3. Trimming pared 0 bases from V and 6 bases from J, leaving 10 bases between. CDR3 bases: TGCGCCAGCAGCTTGGGGCAGGGTCGCGAGCAGTACTTC. This translates into CASSLGQGREQYF.

This clone was seen only a few times. The rearrangement uses TRBV9 and TRBJ1-2; unclear D gene. Per the germline V gene, CDR1 is SGDLS and CDR2 is YYNGEE. The ends were cut back, 0 bases at V and 4 bases at J, with 4 bases in the middle. There are 12 residues in the CDR3. The CDR3 DNA is TGTGCCAGCAGCGTAGACAGCTATGGCTACACCTTC. As protein: CASSVDSYGYTF. The full variable domain, with the rest looked up from reference TRBV9 and TRBJ1-2, is DSGVTQTPKHLITATGQRVTLRCSPRSGDLSVYWYQQSLDQGLQFLIQYYNGEERAKGNILERFSAQQFPDLHSELNLSSLELGDSALYFCASSVDSYGYTFGSGTRLTVV.

This clone was detected a few times. This chain connects TRBV19 to TRBJ2-1, with 8 positions matching TRBD2. CDR3 size: 15 residues. V lost 5 bases, J lost 5 bases, and 8 bases stayed unmatched. The germline V gene encodes CDR1 LNHDA and CDR2 SQIVND (reference sequence). CDR3 coding DNA: TGTGCCAGTAGTCCTCCGGTTAGCGGGAACAATGAGCAGTTCTTC. Translated: CASSPPVSGNNEQFF.

In this sample, this clone turned up a few times. Other DNA sequences from this sample encode an identical CDR3 as well. The rearrangement uses TRBV9 and TRBJ2-3; 7 bases align to TRBD1. Germline V lookup: CDR1 SGDLS, CDR2 YYNGEE. This CDR3 region has 15 residues. The V segment lost 1 base and the J segment 1 base; nucleotides outside the gene matches: 3. The CDR3 DNA is TGTGCCAGCAGCGTACGACAGGGTGGCACAGATACGCAGTATTTT. Translation gives CASSVRQGGTDTQYF. The whole variable domain, remainder taken from reference TRBV9 and TRBJ2-3, is DSGVTQTPKHLITATGQRVTLRCSPRSGDLSVYWYQQSLDQGLQFLIQYYNGEERAKGNILERFSAQQFPDLHSELNLSSLELGDSALYFCASSVRQGGTDTQYFGPGTRLTVL.

The chain recombines TRBV11-2 with TRBJ2-3, with 9 bases that match TRBD2. The CDR3 sequence is 15 residues long. The J segment lost 4 bases and the V segment lost 3 bases, leaving 5 bases of the junction unmatched. CDR1 is SGHAT, CDR2 FQNNGV, per germline. As DNA, the CDR3 is TGTGCCAGCAGCTTTGCGGGGGGGCGCCCAGATACGCAGTATTTT. This codes for CASSFAGGRPDTQYF.

The sample holds a few counts of this clone. One junction end does not reproduce the germline sequence, and a read error may be involved. The genes are TRBV4-2 and TRBJ2-5, with D unclear. This CDR3 region has 13 residues. Germline assignment: CDR1 LGHNA and CDR2 YNFKEQ. The CDR3 spells CASTQSVGETQYF. The CDR3 nucleotides are TGTGCCAGCACCCAATCGGTCGGGGAGACCCAGTACTTC.

The rearrangement links TRBV15 to TRBJ1-5, with 7 nucleotides matching TRBD1. Germline V CDR1 and CDR2: LNHNV, YYDKDF (reference sequence). The CDR3 contains 13 residues. Unmatched junction bases numbered 0, after V lost 2 bases and J lost 5 bases. The chain's CDR3 is CATSRQGDQPQHF. For the CDR3, the DNA is TGTGCCACCAGCAGACAGGGGGATCAGCCCCAGCATTTT. The variable domain in full, with the rest retrieved from reference TRBV15 and TRBJ1-5, is DAMVIQNPRYQVTQFGKPVTLSCSQTLNHNVMYWYQQKSSQAPKLLFHYYDKDFNNEADTPDNFQSRRPNTSFCFLDIRSPGLGDTAMYLCATSRQGDQPQHFGDGTRLSIL.

V usage is TRBV4-1 and J usage is TRBJ1-2; no clear D gene. The germline V and J ends were trimmed by 0 bases and 3 bases, with 8 bases remaining between them. There are 14 residues in the CDR3. Germline lookup yields CDR1 MGHRA and CDR2 YSYEKL. CDR3 nucleotides: TGCGCCAGCAGCCAAGATGAGGTTTACTATGGCTACACCTTC. Protein: CASSQDEVYYGYTF.

This clone was picked up a small number of times. The chain recombines TRBV11-3 with TRBJ2-5; a weak D match, TRBD2 (6 bases). The germline gives CDR1 SGHNT, CDR2 YENEEA. Trimming took 1 base from V and 7 from J, leaving 10 bases between them. The CDR3 spans 13 residues. This CDR3 is CASSLGRERTQYF. The CDR3 nucleotides read TGTGCCAGCAGCTTAGGACGGGAGCGGACCCAGTACTTC.

The DNA of the CDR3 is TGTGCCAGCAGCTTGACCACTAGCGGGAGAAATGAGCAGTTCTTC. Its translation: CASSLTTSGRNEQFF. The rearrangement joins TRBV5-4 to TRBJ2-1, with 11 bases fitting TRBD2. There are 15 residues in the CDR3. Unmatched junction bases numbered 4, after V lost 1 base and J lost 7 bases. The germline V gene encodes CDR1 SGHNT and CDR2 YYREEE (reference sequence).

The chain employs TRBV11-2 and TRBJ2-1; 11 positions agree with TRBD1. Unmatched junction bases numbered 9, after V lost 5 bases and J lost 3 bases. Germline lookup yields CDR1 SGHAT and CDR2 FQNNGV. This CDR3 is 17 amino acids long. The CDR3: CASSKGQGAKLYNEQFF. Here the CDR3 DNA reads TGTGCCAGCAGCAAAGGACAGGGGGCCAAACTCTACAATGAGCAGTTCTTC.

This clone appeared a few times. In the same sample, other DNA sequences code for this CDR3. This rearrangement joins TRBV9 to TRBJ2-3; D is unclear. V gave up 0 bases and J gave up 1 base, with 9 bases separating them. The CDR3 sequence is 15 residues long. The V gene's germline CDR1 is SGDLS and CDR2 YYNGEE. This chain's CDR3 is CASSVDGPGTDTQYF. The CDR3 nucleotides are TGTGCCAGCAGCGTAGATGGTCCAGGCACAGATACGCAGTATTTT.

This sequence joins TRBV7-2 and TRBJ1-2, with D tentatively TRBD1 (6 bases). Trimming stripped 4 bases from V and 2 bases from J, with 11 bases between. CDR1 is SGHTA and CDR2 is FQGNSA in the germline V gene. The length of the CDR3 is 14 residues. The CDR3 here is CASSSDRQNYGYTF. DNA for the CDR3: TGTGCCAGCAGCTCAGACAGGCAGAACTATGGCTACACCTTC.

This rearrangement joins TRBV5-4 to TRBJ2-6; 8 nucleotides agree with TRBD1. Trimming took 0 bases from V and 4 from J; bases not matched to a gene: 12. Germline-derived CDR1 and CDR2 are SGHNT and YYREEE (reference sequence). The length of the CDR3 is 19 residues. This CDR3 is CASSLEPGRGRSGANVLTF. As DNA, the CDR3 is TGTGCCAGCAGCTTGGAGCCGGGCAGGGGGCGTTCAGGGGCCAACGTCCTGACTTTC.

This clone has only a few counts. The chain employs TRBV5-1 and TRBJ2-1, with D possibly TRBD2 on 6 matching bases. The CDR3 totals 15 residues. Germline V lookup: CDR1 SGHRS, CDR2 YFSETQ. V shed 4 bases and J shed 2 bases, with 13 bases lying between them. CDR3 coding DNA: TGCGCCAGCAGCCCGGAGGGACCGCCCTACAATGAGCAGTTCTTC. Amino acid sequence: CASSPEGPPYNEQFF.

The chain couples TRBV9 to TRBJ2-1, with 12 bases fitting TRBD2. The CDR3 is 15 residues long. Germline V gene sequence: CDR1 SGDLS, CDR2 YYNGEE. With V trimmed by 5 bases and J by 2 bases, 2 bases remained unmatched. The CDR3 DNA follows: TGTGCCAGCAGTCGACTAGCGGGAGCCTACAATGAGCAGTTCTTC. Amino acids: CASSRLAGAYNEQFF. Full variable domain (remainder filled in from reference TRBV9 and TRBJ2-1): DSGVTQTPKHLITATGQRVTLRCSPRSGDLSVYWYQQSLDQGLQFLIQYYNGEERAKGNILERFSAQQFPDLHSELNLSSLELGDSALYFCASSRLAGAYNEQFFGPGTRLTVL.

In its sample, this clone was seen a few times. The J gene is TRBJ1-1, the V gene TRBV9; D not resolved. Germline loops: CDR1 SGDLS, CDR2 YYNGEE. This CDR3 contains 13 residues. V lost 0 bases to trimming and J lost 8 bases, with 11 bases between them. The chain's CDR3 is CASSVAAEVEAFF. CDR3 nucleotides: TGTGCCAGCAGCGTAGCGGCGGAGGTGGAAGCTTTCTTT. Combining the CDR3 with reference TRBV9 and TRBJ1-1 gives the whole variable domain DSGVTQTPKHLITATGQRVTLRCSPRSGDLSVYWYQQSLDQGLQFLIQYYNGEERAKGNILERFSAQQFPDLHSELNLSSLELGDSALYFCASSVAAEVEAFFGQGTRLTVV.

CDR3 DNA: TGTGCCAGCAACCCGACAGGGCGGCTAGCCAAAAACATTCAGTACTTC. It is translated as CASNPTGRLAKNIQYF. The chain links TRBV28 to TRBJ2-4, with 7 bases aligning to TRBD1. V dropped 7 bases and J dropped 0; count of bases not matched to a gene: 9. The CDR3 consists of 16 residues. Germline lookup yields CDR1 MDHEN and CDR2 SYDVKM.

This clone was found a few times. The chain carries TRBV9 and TRBJ1-1; no reliable D call. This CDR3 is built from 14 residues. Trimming shortened V by 1 base and J by 1 base, and 8 bases separated the two germline ends. Germline V gene lookup returns CDR1 SGDLS and CDR2 YYNGEE. CDR3 in amino acids: CASSVISSNTEAFF. CDR3 sequence (DNA): TGTGCCAGCAGCGTAATCTCTTCGAACACTGAAGCTTTCTTT. The full variable domain, rest sourced from reference TRBV9 and TRBJ1-1, is DSGVTQTPKHLITATGQRVTLRCSPRSGDLSVYWYQQSLDQGLQFLIQYYNGEERAKGNILERFSAQQFPDLHSELNLSSLELGDSALYFCASSVISSNTEAFFGQGTRLTVV.